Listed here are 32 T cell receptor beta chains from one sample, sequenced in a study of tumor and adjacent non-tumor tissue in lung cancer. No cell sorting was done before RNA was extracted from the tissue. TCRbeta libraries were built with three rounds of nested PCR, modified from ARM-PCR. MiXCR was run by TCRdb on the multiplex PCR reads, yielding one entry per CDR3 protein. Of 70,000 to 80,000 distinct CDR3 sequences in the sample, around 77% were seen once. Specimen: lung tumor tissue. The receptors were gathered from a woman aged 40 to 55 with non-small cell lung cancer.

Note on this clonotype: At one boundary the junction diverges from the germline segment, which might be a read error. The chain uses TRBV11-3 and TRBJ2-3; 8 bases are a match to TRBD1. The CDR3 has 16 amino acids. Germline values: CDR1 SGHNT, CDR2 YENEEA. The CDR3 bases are TGTGCCAGCAGCCTTCGTACAGGGGGAAGGATAGTTACGCAGTTTTTT. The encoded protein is CASSLRTGGRIVTQFF.

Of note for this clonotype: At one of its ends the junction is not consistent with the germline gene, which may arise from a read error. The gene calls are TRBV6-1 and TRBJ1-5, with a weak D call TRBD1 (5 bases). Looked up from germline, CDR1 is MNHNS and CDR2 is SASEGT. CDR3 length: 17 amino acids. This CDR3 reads CASSKFKSRGQGEPPHF. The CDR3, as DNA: TGTGCCAGCAGCAAGTTTAAGAGTAGGGGCCAAGGGGAGCCCCCGCATTTT.

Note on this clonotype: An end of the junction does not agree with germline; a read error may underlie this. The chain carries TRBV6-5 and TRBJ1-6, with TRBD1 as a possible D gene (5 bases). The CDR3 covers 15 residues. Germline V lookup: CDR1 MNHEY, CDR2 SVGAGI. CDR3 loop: CVSSPDLTANSPLHF. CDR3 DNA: TGTGTCAGCAGCCCGGATTTGACAGCGAATTCACCTCTCCACTTT.

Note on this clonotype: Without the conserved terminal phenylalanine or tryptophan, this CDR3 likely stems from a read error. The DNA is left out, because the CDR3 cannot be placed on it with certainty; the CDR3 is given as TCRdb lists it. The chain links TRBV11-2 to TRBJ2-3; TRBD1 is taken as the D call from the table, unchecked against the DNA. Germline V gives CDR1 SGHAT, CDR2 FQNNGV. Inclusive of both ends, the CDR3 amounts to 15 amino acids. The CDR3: CASSLDGGYQGTQCL.

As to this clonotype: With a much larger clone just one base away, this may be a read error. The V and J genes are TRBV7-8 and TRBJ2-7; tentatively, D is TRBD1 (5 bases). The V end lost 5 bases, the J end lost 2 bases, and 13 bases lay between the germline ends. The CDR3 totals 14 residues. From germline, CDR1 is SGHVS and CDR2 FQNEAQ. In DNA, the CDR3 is TGTGCCAGCAGCCTACAGGTGTCTACCTACGAGCAGTACTTC. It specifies CASSLQVSTYEQYF.

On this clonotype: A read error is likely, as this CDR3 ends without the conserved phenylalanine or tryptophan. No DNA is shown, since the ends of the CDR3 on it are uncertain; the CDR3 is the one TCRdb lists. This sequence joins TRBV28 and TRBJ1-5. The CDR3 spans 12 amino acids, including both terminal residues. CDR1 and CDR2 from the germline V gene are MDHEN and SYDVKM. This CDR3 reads CASSRGSQPQHY.

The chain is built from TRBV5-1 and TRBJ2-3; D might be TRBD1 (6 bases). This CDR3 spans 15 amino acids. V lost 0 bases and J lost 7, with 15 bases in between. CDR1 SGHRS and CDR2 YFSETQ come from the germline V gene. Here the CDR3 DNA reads TGCGCCAGCAGCTTGGAAGGGGGAGAGACTAATACGCAGTATTTT. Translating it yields CASSLEGGETNTQYF.

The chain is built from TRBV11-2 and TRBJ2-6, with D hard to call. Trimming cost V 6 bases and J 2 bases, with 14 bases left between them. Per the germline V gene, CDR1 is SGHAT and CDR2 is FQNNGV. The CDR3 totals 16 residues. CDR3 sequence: CASSWLDLPGANVLTF. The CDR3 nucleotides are TGTGCCAGCAGTTGGTTAGACCTCCCTGGGGCCAACGTCCTGACTTTC.

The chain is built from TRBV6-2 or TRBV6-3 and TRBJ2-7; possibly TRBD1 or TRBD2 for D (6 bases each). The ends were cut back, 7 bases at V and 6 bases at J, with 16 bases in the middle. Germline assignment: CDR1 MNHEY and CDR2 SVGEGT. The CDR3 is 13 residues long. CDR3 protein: CASNERGASEQYF. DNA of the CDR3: TGTGCCAGCAACGAGAGGGGGGCTTCCGAGCAGTACTTC.

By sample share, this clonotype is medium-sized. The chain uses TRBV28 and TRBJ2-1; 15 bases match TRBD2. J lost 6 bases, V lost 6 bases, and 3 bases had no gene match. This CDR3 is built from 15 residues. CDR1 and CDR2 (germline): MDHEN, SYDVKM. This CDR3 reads CASSPGLAGGNEQFF. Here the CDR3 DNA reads TGTGCCAGCAGCCCGGGACTAGCGGGAGGCAATGAGCAGTTCTTC.

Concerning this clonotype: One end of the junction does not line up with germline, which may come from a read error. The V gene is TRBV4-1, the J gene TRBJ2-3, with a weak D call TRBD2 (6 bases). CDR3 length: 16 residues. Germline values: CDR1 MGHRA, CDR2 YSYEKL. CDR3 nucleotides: TGCGCCAGTAGCCAAGGCCGGAGGACTATCACAGATACGCAGTATTTT. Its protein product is CASSQGRRTITDTQYF.

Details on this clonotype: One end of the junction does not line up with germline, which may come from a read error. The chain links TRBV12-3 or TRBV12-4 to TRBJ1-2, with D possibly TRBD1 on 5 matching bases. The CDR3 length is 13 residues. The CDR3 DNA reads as TGTGCCAGCAACACTTCAGGGATATATGGCTGCACCTTC. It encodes CASNTSGIYGCTF.

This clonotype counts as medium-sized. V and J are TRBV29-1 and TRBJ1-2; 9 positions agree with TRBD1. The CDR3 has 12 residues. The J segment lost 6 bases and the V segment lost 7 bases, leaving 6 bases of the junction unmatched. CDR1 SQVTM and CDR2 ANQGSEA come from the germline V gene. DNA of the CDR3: TGCAGCGCTTCAGGACAGGGGAATGGCTACACCTTC. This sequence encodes CSASGQGNGYTF. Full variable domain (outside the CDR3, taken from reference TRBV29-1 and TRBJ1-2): SAVISQKPSRDICQRGTSLTIQCQVDSQVTMMFWYRQQPGQSLTLIATANQGSEATYESGFVIDKFPISRPNLTFSTLTVSNMSPEDSSIYLCSASGQGNGYTFGSGTRLTVV.

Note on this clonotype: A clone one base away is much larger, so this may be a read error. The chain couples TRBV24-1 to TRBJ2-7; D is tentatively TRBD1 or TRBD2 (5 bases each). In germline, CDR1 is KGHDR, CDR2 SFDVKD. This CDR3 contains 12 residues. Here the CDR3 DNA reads TGTGCCACCTGTGATTACGGGGACGCCTGGCACTTC. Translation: CATCDYGDAWHF.

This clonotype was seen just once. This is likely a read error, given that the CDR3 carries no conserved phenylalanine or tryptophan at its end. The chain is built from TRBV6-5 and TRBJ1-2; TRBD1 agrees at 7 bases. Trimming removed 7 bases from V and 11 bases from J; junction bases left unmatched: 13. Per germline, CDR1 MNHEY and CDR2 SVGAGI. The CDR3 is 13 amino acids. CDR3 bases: TGTGCCAGCAACCCTCGTCCCTCACAGGGGTACACCATC. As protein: CASNPRPSQGYTI.

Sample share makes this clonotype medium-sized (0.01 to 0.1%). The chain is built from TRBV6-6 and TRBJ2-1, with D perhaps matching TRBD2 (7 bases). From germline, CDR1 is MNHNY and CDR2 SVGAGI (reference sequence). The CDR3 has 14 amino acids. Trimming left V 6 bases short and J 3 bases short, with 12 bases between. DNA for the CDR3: TGTGCCAGCAGGGGGAGGGGGAGCTACAATGAGCAGTTCTTC. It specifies CASRGRGSYNEQFF.

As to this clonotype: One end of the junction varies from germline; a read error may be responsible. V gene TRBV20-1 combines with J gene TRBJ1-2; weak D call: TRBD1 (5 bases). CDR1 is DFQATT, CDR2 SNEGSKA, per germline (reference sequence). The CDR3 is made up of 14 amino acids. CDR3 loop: CCASGPGADYGYTF. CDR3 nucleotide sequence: TGCTGTGCTAGCGGGCCTGGGGCAGACTATGGCTACACCTTC.

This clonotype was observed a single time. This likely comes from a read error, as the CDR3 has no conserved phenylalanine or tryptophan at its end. This CDR3 reads CARRTEENEKLFL. CDR3 sequence (DNA): TGTGCCAGGAGGACAGAAGAAAATGAAAAACTGTTTTTA. This rearrangement joins TRBV12-3 or TRBV12-4 to TRBJ1-4, with D maybe TRBD1 (6 bases). CDR3 length: 13 amino acids. V was cut by 9 bases and J by 5 bases, with 13 bases left in between.

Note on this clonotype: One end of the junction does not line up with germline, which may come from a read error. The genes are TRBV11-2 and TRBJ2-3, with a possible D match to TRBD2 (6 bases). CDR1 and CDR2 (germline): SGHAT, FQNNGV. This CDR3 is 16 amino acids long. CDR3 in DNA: TGTGCCAGCAGTTTAACGTCTAGCGCTAGCACAAATACGCAGTATTTT. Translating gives CASSLTSSASTNTQYF.

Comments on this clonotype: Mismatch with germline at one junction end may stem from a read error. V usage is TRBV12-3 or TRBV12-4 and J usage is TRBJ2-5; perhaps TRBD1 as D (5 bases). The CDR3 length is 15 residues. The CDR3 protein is CASCFPQGRRETQYF. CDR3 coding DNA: TGTGCCAGCTGTTTTCCCCAGGGAAGGCGAGAGACCCAGTACTTC.

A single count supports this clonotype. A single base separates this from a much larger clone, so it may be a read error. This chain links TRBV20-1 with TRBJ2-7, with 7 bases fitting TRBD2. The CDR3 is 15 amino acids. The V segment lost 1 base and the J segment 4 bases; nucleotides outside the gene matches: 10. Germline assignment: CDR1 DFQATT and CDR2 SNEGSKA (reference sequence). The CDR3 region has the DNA TGCAGTGCTAGAGTAGATGACGGACTAGTTTACGAGCAGTACTTC. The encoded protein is CSARVDDGLVYEQYF.

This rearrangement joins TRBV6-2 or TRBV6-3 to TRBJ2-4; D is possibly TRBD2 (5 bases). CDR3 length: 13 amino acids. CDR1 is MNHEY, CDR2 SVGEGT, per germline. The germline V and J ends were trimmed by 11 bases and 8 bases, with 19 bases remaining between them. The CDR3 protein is CACRERGRDIQYF. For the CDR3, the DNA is TGTGCCTGTAGGGAACGGGGAAGGGACATTCAGTACTTC.

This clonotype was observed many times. The CDR3, as DNA: TGTGCCAGCAGCCACAACATGGGTTGGGAATTCTCCCCAGCTTTCTTT. Residues: CASSHNMGWEFSPAFF. The chain recombines TRBV5-6 with TRBJ1-1; D gene uncertain. Trimming removed 4 bases at V and 10 bases at J, with 26 bases between. Germline V gene sequence: CDR1 SGHDT, CDR2 YYEEEE. This CDR3 has 16 residues.

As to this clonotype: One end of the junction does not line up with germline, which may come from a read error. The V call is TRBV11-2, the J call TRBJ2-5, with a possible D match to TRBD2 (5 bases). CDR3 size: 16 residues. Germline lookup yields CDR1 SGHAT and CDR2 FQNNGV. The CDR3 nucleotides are TGTGCCAGCAACTTAATTGGGCAGAGGGCCCAAGAGACCCAGTACTTC. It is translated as CASNLIGQRAQETQYF.

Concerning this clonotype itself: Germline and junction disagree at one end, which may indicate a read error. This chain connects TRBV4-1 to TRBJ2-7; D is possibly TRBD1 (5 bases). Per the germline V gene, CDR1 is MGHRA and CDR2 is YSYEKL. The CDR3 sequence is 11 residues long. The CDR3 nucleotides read TGTGCCAGCAGCCATAGGGGAAATGAGTACTTC. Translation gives CASSHRGNEYF.

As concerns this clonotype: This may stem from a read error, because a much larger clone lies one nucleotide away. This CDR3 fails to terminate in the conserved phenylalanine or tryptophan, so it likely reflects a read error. For the CDR3, the DNA is TGCGCCAGCAGCTTGCGGACTAGTAACACAGATACGCAGTATCTT. It specifies CASSLRTSNTDTQYL. The chain recombines TRBV5-1 with TRBJ2-3; TRBD2 matches 7 bases. The CDR3 is 15 residues long. V lost 1 base, J lost 2 bases, and 4 bases stayed unmatched. Germline-derived CDR1 and CDR2 are SGHRS and YFSETQ.

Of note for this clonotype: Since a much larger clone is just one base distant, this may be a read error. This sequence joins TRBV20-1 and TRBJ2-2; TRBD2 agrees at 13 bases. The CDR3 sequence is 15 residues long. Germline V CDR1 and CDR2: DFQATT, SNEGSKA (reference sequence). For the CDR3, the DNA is TGCAGTGCGCAGACTAGCGGGGGGCCTGGCGGGGAGATGTTTTTT. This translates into CSAQTSGGPGGEMFF.

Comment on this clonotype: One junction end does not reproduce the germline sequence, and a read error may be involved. CDR3 protein: CASSRRQGYSYDQYF. The DNA for the CDR3 is TGTGCCAGCTCACGTAGACAGGGTTATTCCTACGATCAGTACTTC. The J gene is TRBJ2-7, the V gene TRBV18; 7 nucleotides agree with TRBD1. Germline V CDR1 and CDR2: KGHSH, LQKENI. The CDR3 totals 15 residues. Full variable domain (remainder filled in from reference TRBV18 and TRBJ2-7): NAGVMQNPRHLVRRRGQEARLRCSPMKGHSHVYWYRQLPEEGLKFMVYLQKENIIDESGMPKERFSAEFPKEGPSILRIQQVVRGDSAAYFCASSRRQGYSYDQYFGPGTRLTVT.

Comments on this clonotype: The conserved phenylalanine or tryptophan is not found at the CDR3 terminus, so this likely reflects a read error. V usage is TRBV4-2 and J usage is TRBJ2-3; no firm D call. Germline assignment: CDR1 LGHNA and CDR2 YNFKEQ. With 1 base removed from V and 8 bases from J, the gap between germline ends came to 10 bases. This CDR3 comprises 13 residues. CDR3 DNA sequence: TGTGCCAGCAGCCAAGTATTGGCAGGTACGCAGTATTCT. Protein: CASSQVLAGTQYS.

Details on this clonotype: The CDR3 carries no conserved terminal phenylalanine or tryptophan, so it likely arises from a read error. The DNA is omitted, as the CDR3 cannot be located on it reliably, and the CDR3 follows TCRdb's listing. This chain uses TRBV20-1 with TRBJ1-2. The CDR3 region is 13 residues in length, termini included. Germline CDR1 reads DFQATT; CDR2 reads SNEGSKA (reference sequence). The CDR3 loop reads CSASGINHYGYTS.

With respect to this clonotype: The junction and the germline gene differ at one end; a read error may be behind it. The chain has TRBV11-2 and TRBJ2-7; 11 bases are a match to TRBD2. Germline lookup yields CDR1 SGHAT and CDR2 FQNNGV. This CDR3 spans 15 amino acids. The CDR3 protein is CAGSHSGTSGYGQYF. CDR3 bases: TGTGCCGGCAGCCACTCCGGGACTAGCGGATACGGGCAGTACTTC.

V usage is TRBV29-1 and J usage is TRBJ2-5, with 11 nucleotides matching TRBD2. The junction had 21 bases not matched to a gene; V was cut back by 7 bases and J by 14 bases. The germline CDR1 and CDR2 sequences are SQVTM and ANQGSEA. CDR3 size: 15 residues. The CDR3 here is CSASTSGEFQETYYF. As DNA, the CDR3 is TGCAGCGCATCGACTAGCGGGGAATTCCAAGAGACCTACTACTTC. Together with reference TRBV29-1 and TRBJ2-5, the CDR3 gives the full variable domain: SAVISQKPSRDICQRGTSLTIQCQVDSQVTMMFWYRQQPGQSLTLIATANQGSEATYESGFVIDKFPISRPNLTFSTLTVSNMSPEDSSIYLCSASTSGEFQETYYFGPGTRLLVL.